This is a list of T cell receptor beta chains from one sample in a study of beta chain features in type 1 diabetes. This table comes from immunoSEQ multiplex PCR, and its TCRdb copy is limited to in-frame clones, with some not included. The repertoire holds under 400,000 clones, with 10% to 15% as singletons. The specimen sequenced was naive CD4+ T cells from blood. The receptors originated from a man aged 18 to 30 in good health. Each CDR3 is given without its conserved first and last residue. Each record gives: J gene, V gene, CDR3 protein.

TRBJ2-7 | TRBV29-1 | SVKGRGQGIYEQY
TRBJ1-2 | TRBV14 | ASSRELNYGYT
TRBJ2-7 | TRBV6-5 | ASSSSRDFSYEQY
TRBJ2-1 | TRBV6-6 | ASSYWAGDEQF
TRBJ2-1 | TRBV7-2 | ASSITSGVYNEQF
TRBJ1-2 | TRBV25-1 | ASSDPDRSFYGYT
TRBJ1-4 | TRBV4-3 | ASSREGLEKLF
TRBJ2-3 | TRBV9 | ASSISGGDGDTQY
TRBJ1-1 | TRBV6-5 | ASSYSRTGLVAEAF
TRBJ1-1 | TRBV7-3 | ASSLTSGRTTNTEAF
TRBJ2-7 | TRBV5-1 | ASAPGGAETYEQY
TRBJ2-1 | TRBV11-3 | ASSQDTNNEQF
TRBJ2-3 | TRBV7-9 | ASSLGRDSHQGDTQY
TRBJ2-7 | TRBV7-3 | ASSSLPGEQY
TRBJ1-2 | TRBV7-3 | ASSLGGGPAGYT
TRBJ1-2 | TRBV9 | ASSVGTGPAVYGYT